The rows below give T cell receptor beta chains drawn from one sample of a study of blood T cell repertoires in COVID-19. The data were produced by immunoSEQ multiplex PCR, yet TCRdb's version contains in-frame clones alone and is incomplete. Of 97,000 or so clones listed, over 65% were seen once; the top ten hold less than 5%. The sequenced sample consisted of peripheral blood. The source of these receptors is a human donor in a cohort sampled during active COVID-19. CDR3s include the opening cysteine and the closing phenylalanine or tryptophan. D genes are given only for firm matches. The size of a clone is reported for some rows only, either as once, few or many, or as a class for expanded clones.

d_call	clone_size	v_call	j_call	cdr3_aa	cdr3_nt
.	.	TRBV5-1	TRBJ2-3	CASSLDPGRTDTQYF	TGCGCCAGCAGCTTGGACCCGGGGAGGACAGATACGCAGTATTTT
.	once	TRBV6-5	TRBJ2-5	CASSFGGQETQYF	TGTGCCAGCAGTTTCGGGGGCCAAGAGACCCAGTACTTC
TRBD1	.	TRBV16	TRBJ2-3	CASSQFRGQGATSTDTQYF	TGTGCCAGCAGCCAATTCCGAGGACAGGGGGCCACTAGCACAGATACGCAGTATTTT
.	.	TRBV27	TRBJ2-7	CASSSTFGRPSSYEQYF	TGCGCCAGCAGTTCTACCTTTGGGCGCCCCAGCTCCTACGAGCAGTACTTC
TRBD1	.	TRBV7-9	TRBJ1-1	CASSGPGTGGSDTEAFF	TGTGCCAGCAGCGGACCCGGGACAGGGGGGAGTGACACTGAAGCTTTCTTT
.	.	TRBV3-1/TRBV3-2	TRBJ2-5	CASSRGTETQYF	TGTGCCAGCAGTCGGGGGACAGAGACCCAGTACTTC
TRBD2	once	TRBV9	TRBJ2-3	CASSVFGGAGEDTQYF	TGTGCCAGCAGCGTTTTCGGGGGGGCAGGGGAAGATACGCAGTATTTT
TRBD2	once	TRBV7-3	TRBJ2-7	CASSLSPGGEQYF	TGTGCCAGCAGCTTAAGTCCGGGAGGCGAGCAGTACTTC
.	few	TRBV29-1	TRBJ1-1	CSVVRGTEAFF	TGCAGCGTTGTCAGGGGCACTGAAGCTTTCTTT
.	.	TRBV3-1/TRBV3-2	TRBJ1-5	CASSPDAPRDQPQHF	TGTGCCAGCAGCCCCGACGCACCACGGGATCAGCCCCAGCATTTT
.	few	TRBV19	TRBJ2-5	CASSIMGETQYF	TGTGCCAGTAGTATAATGGGCGAGACCCAGTACTTC
.	.	TRBV7-2	TRBJ2-3	CASSLGSVGDAQYF	TGTGCCAGCAGCTTAGGTTCAGTGGGAGACGCGCAGTATTTT
.	few	TRBV5-6	TRBJ1-2	CASRNYKGEGYTF	TGTGCCAGCAGAAATTATAAGGGGGAGGGCTACACCTTC